These 28 T cell receptor beta chains share one sample of origin, sequenced in a study of T cell responses to AZD1222 COVID-19 vaccine. Sequencing used immunoSEQ multiplex PCR; TCRdb keeps in-frame clones, though not all of them. This table has about 110,000 clones, just under 95% appearing once. The sequencing used peripheral blood, collected on day 0 of AZD1222 vaccination. The source is an adult in good health.

The chain couples TRBV4-1 to TRBJ2-2; the D is unclear. The CDR3 runs to 16 residues. V was trimmed by 1 base and J by 0 bases, leaving 9 bases between them. Germline V gene data show CDR1 as MGHRA and CDR2 as YSYEKL. The CDR3 nucleotides are TGCGCCAGCAGCCAAGGCGTTACCGCGAACACCGGGGAGCTGTTTTTT. It encodes CASSQGVTANTGELFF.

The CDR3: CASSRGTSGGTDTQYF. The CDR3 bases are TGTGCCAGCAGCCGTGGGACTAGCGGGGGAACAGATACGCAGTATTTT. The rearrangement uses TRBV7-7 and TRBJ2-3; 14 bases align to TRBD2. The germline V gene has CDR1 SSHAT and CDR2 FNYEAQ (reference sequence). With V trimmed by 5 bases and J by 3 bases, 4 bases remained unmatched. This CDR3 is 16 amino acids long.

The rearrangement joins TRBV19 to TRBJ2-5, with D tentatively TRBD2 (5 bases). Germline V gene data show CDR1 as LNHDA and CDR2 as SQIVND (reference sequence). Trimming left V 8 bases short and J 3 bases short, with 10 bases between. The CDR3 covers 12 residues. The CDR3 DNA is TGTGCCAGTTCGGGATTAAAAGAGACCCAGTACTTC. This codes for CASSGLKETQYF.

The chain joins TRBV28 to TRBJ1-5, with D uncertain. Trimming removed 5 bases from V and 1 base from J, with 15 bases in between. Germline-derived CDR1 and CDR2 are MDHEN and SYDVKM. There are 16 residues in the CDR3. The CDR3 sequence is CASSPSSDLSNQPQHF. CDR3 nucleotide sequence: TGTGCCAGCAGTCCCTCCTCAGATCTGAGCAATCAGCCCCAGCATTTT. The whole variable domain, filled in from reference TRBV28 and TRBJ1-5, reads DVKVTQSSRYLVKRTGEKVFLECVQDMDHENMFWYRQDPGLGLRLIYFSYDVKMKEKGDIPEGYSVSREKKERFSLILESASTNQTSMYLCASSPSSDLSNQPQHFGDGTRLSIL.

This sequence joins TRBV5-1 and TRBJ2-1; TRBD2 matches 7 bases. This CDR3 comprises 15 residues. V trimming: 0 bases; J trimming: 3 bases; junction bases outside the gene matches: 3. CDR1 and CDR2 from the germline V gene are SGHRS and YFSETQ. The CDR3 is CASSLGGTNYNEQFF. CDR3 nucleotides: TGCGCCAGCAGCTTGGGAGGGACTAACTACAATGAGCAGTTCTTC. Filled out from reference TRBV5-1 and TRBJ2-1, the complete variable domain reads KAGVTQTPRYLIKTRGQQVTLSCSPISGHRSVSWYQQTPGQGLQFLFEYFSETQRNKGNFPGRFSGRQFSNSRSEMNVSTLELGDSALYLCASSLGGTNYNEQFFGPGTRLTVL.

J is TRBJ2-7 and V is TRBV6-2 or TRBV6-3, with TRBD1 matching over 7 bases. Germline V CDR1 and CDR2: MNHEY, SVGEGT. V was clipped by 2 bases and J by 0 bases; unmatched bases: 4. The CDR3 sequence is 15 residues long. Here the CDR3 DNA reads TGTGCCAGCAGTTACCATCGGGACAGCTCCTACGAGCAGTACTTC. Translating gives CASSYHRDSSYEQYF.

The J gene is TRBJ2-7, the V gene TRBV19, with D perhaps matching TRBD2 (6 bases). CDR1 and CDR2 from the germline V gene are LNHDA and SQIVND (reference sequence). Trimming left V 5 bases short and J 7 bases short, with 24 bases between. The CDR3 is 16 amino acids. CDR3 sequence: CASSATPGLTQGEQYF. CDR3 sequence (DNA): TGTGCCAGTAGTGCCACGCCGGGACTTACCCAGGGAGAGCAGTACTTC.

This rearrangement joins TRBV9 to TRBJ1-2, with D perhaps TRBD1 (5 bases). The V and J ends lost 4 bases and 7 bases respectively, with 23 bases between them. Germline-derived CDR1 and CDR2 are SGDLS and YYNGEE. There are 16 residues in the CDR3. The DNA for the CDR3 is TGTGCCAGCAGCCCAAATGCCGAGGGTAGGGGTCTTGGCTACACCTTC. Residues: CASSPNAEGRGLGYTF.

The chain joins TRBV5-1 to TRBJ1-2, with D possibly matching TRBD1 (6 bases). This CDR3 has 14 amino acids. Germline-derived CDR1 and CDR2 are SGHRS and YFSETQ. V lost 4 bases, J lost 4 bases, and 14 bases lay in between. The DNA for the CDR3 is TGCGCCAGCAGCCGACAGGACGGAGGCTATGGCTACACCTTC. This sequence encodes CASSRQDGGYGYTF.

The V and J genes are TRBV5-1 and TRBJ2-7, with D possibly TRBD1 on 6 matching bases. CDR1 and CDR2 from the germline V gene are SGHRS and YFSETQ. The CDR3 has 15 amino acids. Trimming cost V 4 bases and J 0 bases, with 14 bases left between them. CDR3 in amino acids: CASSPEGHSSYEQYF. CDR3 coding DNA: TGCGCCAGCAGCCCCGAGGGACATAGCTCCTACGAGCAGTACTTC.

V and J are TRBV11-2 and TRBJ2-2; TRBD2 agrees at 11 bases. Germline loops: CDR1 SGHAT, CDR2 FQNNGV. The V gene end was trimmed by 5 bases and the J gene end by 3 bases; junction bases not matched to a gene: 5. CDR3 length: 16 amino acids. Here the CDR3 DNA reads TGTGCCAGCAGCACCACTAGCGGGGGAGACACCGGGGAGCTGTTTTTT. Its translation is CASSTTSGGDTGELFF.

The chain recombines TRBV19 with TRBJ2-7, with 8 positions matching TRBD1. Per germline, CDR1 LNHDA and CDR2 SQIVND (reference sequence). The ends lost 9 bases at V and 5 bases at J; junction bases unmatched: 6. The CDR3 totals 12 residues. Written as DNA, the CDR3 is TGTGCCAGCGTGTCAGGGGGCAACGAGCAGTACTTC. It codes for CASVSGGNEQYF.

The V gene is TRBV30, the J gene TRBJ1-2; D is unresolved. The CDR3 has 14 amino acids. V lost 1 base, J lost 2 bases, and 11 bases lay in between. Germline V lookup: CDR1 GTSNPN, CDR2 SVGIG (reference sequence). The CDR3 region has the DNA TGTGCCTGGAGTGCTTCTCAGGCCAACTATGGCTACACCTTC. This encodes CAWSASQANYGYTF.

The chain links TRBV3-1 (or the pseudogene TRBV3-2) to TRBJ2-5, with 13 bases fitting TRBD2. CDR3 length equals 17 residues. CDR1 and CDR2 from the germline V gene are LGHDT and YNNKEL (reference sequence). V shed 4 bases, J shed 5 bases, and the junction held 10 bases outside the gene matches. The CDR3 reads CASSPGLAGPTGETQYF. CDR3 nucleotide sequence: TGTGCCAGCAGCCCGGGACTAGCGGGACCTACGGGGGAGACCCAGTACTTC.

This clone was counted a single time. The chain recombines TRBV2 with TRBJ2-2; D possibly corresponds to TRBD2 (5 bases). The CDR3 is 14 residues long. V was pared by 8 bases and J by 1 base, with 11 bases between. CDR1 and CDR2 from the germline V gene are SNHLY and FYNNEI. The CDR3 is CASGGLLNTGELFF. Written as DNA, the CDR3 is TGTGCCAGCGGAGGACTCTTGAACACCGGGGAGCTGTTTTTT. Full variable domain (outside the CDR3, taken from reference TRBV2 and TRBJ2-2): EPEVTQTPSHQVTQMGQEVILRCVPISNHLYFYWYRQILGQKVEFLVSFYNNEISEKSEIFDDQFSVERPDGSNFTLKIRSTKLEDSAMYFCASGGLLNTGELFFGEGSRLTVL.

The rearrangement links TRBV6-4 to TRBJ2-6; D call uncertain. V was clipped by 0 bases and J by 0 bases, with 6 bases between them. CDR3 length equals 16 residues. Germline lookup yields CDR1 MRHNA and CDR2 SNTAGT. CDR3 coding DNA: TGTGCCAGCAGTGACTCACAGAGCTCTGGGGCCAACGTCCTGACTTTC. Amino acid sequence: CASSDSQSSGANVLTF.

The rearrangement links TRBV6-5 to TRBJ2-1; D not resolved. Looked up from germline, CDR1 is MNHEY and CDR2 is SVGAGI. Deletions cut 8 bases from V and 0 bases from J, with 11 bases between. The CDR3 covers 14 residues. The CDR3 region has the DNA TGTGCCAGCTCTTATGAGGACTCCTACAATGAGCAGTTCTTC. This translates into CASSYEDSYNEQFF.

Written as DNA, the CDR3 is TGTGCCAGCAGTCTAAATCCAAACTATGGCTACACCTTC. It codes for CASSLNPNYGYTF. The V call is TRBV12-3 or TRBV12-4, the J call TRBJ1-2; D is unclear. The CDR3 contains 13 residues. V shed 5 bases and J shed 2 bases, with 9 bases lying between them.

V gene TRBV25-1 combines with J gene TRBJ2-1, with TRBD2 matching 8 bases. This CDR3 has 17 amino acids. Germline assignment: CDR1 MGHDK and CDR2 SYGVNS. With 4 bases clipped from V and 7 bases from J, the junction kept 15 bases outside the gene matches. CDR3 protein: CASSGSQGLVGANEQFF. The CDR3 DNA sequence: TGTGCCAGCAGTGGCTCCCAGGGACTAGTAGGCGCAAATGAGCAGTTCTTC.

The genes are TRBV28 and TRBJ1-5; TRBD1 might be the D (6 bases). Trimming pared 2 bases from V and 0 bases from J, leaving 11 bases between. The CDR3 is 16 amino acids. Germline CDR1 and CDR2: MDHEN and SYDVKM. CDR3 sequence reads: CASSLGQYISNQPQHF. The CDR3 DNA is TGTGCCAGCAGTTTAGGACAGTACATTAGCAATCAGCCCCAGCATTTT.

The V call is TRBV7-9, the J call TRBJ1-1, with 8 bases that match TRBD1. The CDR3 covers 18 residues. Looked up from germline, CDR1 is SEHNR and CDR2 is FQNEAQ (reference sequence). The V and J ends lost 4 bases and 0 bases, in that order; junction bases with no gene match: 13. CDR3 nucleotide sequence: TGTGCCAGCAGCTACTCTTACAGGGGGAGGCATATGAACACTGAAGCTTTCTTT. Translation gives CASSYSYRGRHMNTEAFF.

The rearrangement links TRBV19 to TRBJ1-5, with no clear D. This CDR3 is 16 amino acids long. Trimming took 4 bases from V and 2 from J, leaving 15 bases between them. The germline V gene encodes CDR1 LNHDA and CDR2 SQIVND (reference sequence). DNA of the CDR3: TGTGCCAGTAGTACCCTAGGGCGGGAGGGCAATCAGCCCCAGCATTTT. Amino acid sequence: CASSTLGREGNQPQHF.

CDR3 in DNA: TGTGCCAGCAGCTTAGGTCCAGGGGAGAGCCAAGAGACCCAGTACTTC. Translating gives CASSLGPGESQETQYF. This rearrangement joins TRBV13 to TRBJ2-5; perhaps TRBD1 as D (6 bases). Germline values: CDR1 PRHDT, CDR2 FYEKMQ (reference sequence). The CDR3 runs 16 residues. The germline V and J ends were trimmed by 0 bases and 1 base, with 12 bases remaining between them.

The CDR3 reads CSVVGGSVSYEQYF. CDR3 sequence (DNA): TGCAGCGTCGTAGGGGGCAGTGTGTCCTACGAGCAGTACTTC. The J gene is TRBJ2-7, the V gene TRBV29-1; 7 nucleotides match TRBD1. The CDR3 consists of 14 residues. The trim removed 6 bases at V and 1 base at J, leaving 9 bases unmatched. The germline V gene has CDR1 SQVTM and CDR2 ANQGSEA.

The chain carries TRBV5-1 and TRBJ1-3; 7 bases match TRBD1. CDR3 length equals 16 residues. Germline CDR1 SGHRS, CDR2 YFSETQ. With V trimmed by 0 bases and J by 1 base, 4 bases remained unmatched. CDR3 amino acids: CASSLERGRSGNTIYF. For the CDR3, the DNA is TGCGCCAGCAGCTTGGAAAGGGGGCGGTCTGGAAACACCATATATTTT.

CDR3 residues: CASSPTGTGRNTEAFF. The CDR3 bases are TGTGCCAGCTCACCCACCGGTACAGGCCGGAACACTGAAGCTTTCTTT. The chain links TRBV18 to TRBJ1-1; maybe TRBD1 (5 bases). Germline lookup yields CDR1 KGHSH and CDR2 LQKENI. V lost 3 bases, J lost 1 base, and 15 bases lay in between. The CDR3 is 16 amino acids.

This chain connects TRBV2 to TRBJ1-3, with 9 bases fitting TRBD1. The CDR3 runs to 13 residues. Trimming took 11 bases from V and 8 from J; bases not matched to a gene: 10. CDR1 is SNHLY and CDR2 is FYNNEI in the germline V gene. This CDR3 reads CAGNQQGAYTIYF. CDR3 DNA: TGTGCCGGAAACCAACAGGGGGCCTACACCATATATTTT.

This clone came up once. The rearrangement joins TRBV7-9 to TRBJ1-3, with D unresolved. V was pared by 2 bases and J by 4 bases, with 15 bases between. Germline CDR1 reads SEHNR; CDR2 reads FQNEAQ (reference sequence). The CDR3 extends over 16 amino acids. The CDR3 region is CASSLISLLGGNTIYF. The DNA for the CDR3 is TGTGCCAGCAGCTTAATTTCCCTTCTTGGAGGAAACACCATATATTTT.